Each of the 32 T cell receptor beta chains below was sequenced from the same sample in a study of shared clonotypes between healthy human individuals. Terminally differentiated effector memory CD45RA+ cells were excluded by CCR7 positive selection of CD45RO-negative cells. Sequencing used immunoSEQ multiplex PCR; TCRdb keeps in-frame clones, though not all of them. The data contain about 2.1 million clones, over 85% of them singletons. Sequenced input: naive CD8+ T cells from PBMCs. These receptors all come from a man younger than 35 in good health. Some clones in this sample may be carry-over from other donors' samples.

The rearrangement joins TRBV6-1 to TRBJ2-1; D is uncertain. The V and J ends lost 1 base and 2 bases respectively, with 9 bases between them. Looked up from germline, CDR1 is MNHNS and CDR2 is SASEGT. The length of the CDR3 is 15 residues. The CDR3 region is CASSEVPDTYNEQFF. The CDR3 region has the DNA TGTGCCAGCAGTGAAGTTCCCGATACCTACAATGAGCAGTTCTTC.

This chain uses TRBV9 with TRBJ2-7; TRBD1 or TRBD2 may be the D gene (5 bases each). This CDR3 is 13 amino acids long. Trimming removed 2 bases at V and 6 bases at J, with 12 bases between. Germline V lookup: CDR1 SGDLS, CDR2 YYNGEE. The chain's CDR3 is CASSVGAAVEQYF. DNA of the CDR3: TGTGCCAGCAGCGTCGGGGCCGCAGTCGAGCAGTACTTC.

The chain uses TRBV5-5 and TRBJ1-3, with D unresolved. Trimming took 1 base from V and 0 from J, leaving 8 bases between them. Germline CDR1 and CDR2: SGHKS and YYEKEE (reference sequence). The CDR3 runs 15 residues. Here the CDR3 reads CASSLSPPSGNTIYF. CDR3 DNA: TGTGCCAGCAGCTTGTCCCCGCCCTCTGGAAACACCATATATTTT.

The CDR3 nucleotides are TGTGCCAGCAGTTACCTCGACAGGGGCGAGCAGTACTTC. Protein: CASSYLDRGEQYF. The chain combines TRBV6-5 with TRBJ2-7, with 8 bases that match TRBD1. With 2 bases clipped from V and 6 bases from J, the junction kept 3 bases outside the gene matches. Germline assignment: CDR1 MNHEY and CDR2 SVGAGI. The CDR3 has 13 amino acids.

CDR3 protein: CASSLWGDFYGYTF. The CDR3, as DNA: TGTGCCAGCAGCCTCTGGGGGGACTTCTATGGCTACACCTTC. The chain has TRBV13 and TRBJ1-2; perhaps TRBD1 as D (5 bases). The CDR3 runs 14 residues. The germline CDR1 and CDR2 sequences are PRHDT and FYEKMQ (reference sequence). V was trimmed by 5 bases and J by 4 bases, leaving 14 bases between them.

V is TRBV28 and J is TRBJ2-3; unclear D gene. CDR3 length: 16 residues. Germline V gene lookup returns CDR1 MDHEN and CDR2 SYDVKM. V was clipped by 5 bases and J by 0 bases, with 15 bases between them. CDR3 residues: CASSPRRLTSTDTQYF. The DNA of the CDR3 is TGTGCCAGCAGTCCTCGCCGACTCACTAGCACAGATACGCAGTATTTT.

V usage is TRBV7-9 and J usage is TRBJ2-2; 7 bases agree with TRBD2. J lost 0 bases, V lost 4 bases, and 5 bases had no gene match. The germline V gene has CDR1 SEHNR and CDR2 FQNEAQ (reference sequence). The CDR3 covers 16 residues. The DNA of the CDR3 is TGTGCCAGCAGCTCGAAAGCGGGGCCGAACACCGGGGAGCTGTTTTTT. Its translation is CASSSKAGPNTGELFF.

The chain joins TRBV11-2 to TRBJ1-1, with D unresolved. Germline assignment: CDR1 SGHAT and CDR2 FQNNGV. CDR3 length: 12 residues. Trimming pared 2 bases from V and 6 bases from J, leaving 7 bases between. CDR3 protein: CASSLRPPEAFF. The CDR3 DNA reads TGTGCCAGCAGCTTAAGGCCTCCTGAAGCTTTCTTT.

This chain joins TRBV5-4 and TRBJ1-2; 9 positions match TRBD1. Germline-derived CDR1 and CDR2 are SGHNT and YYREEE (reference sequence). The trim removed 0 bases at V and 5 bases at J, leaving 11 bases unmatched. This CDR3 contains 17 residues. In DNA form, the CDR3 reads TGTGCCAGCAGCTTGGCCACAGGGGGCATAGGAAGGTATGGCTACACCTTC. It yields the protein CASSLATGGIGRYGYTF.

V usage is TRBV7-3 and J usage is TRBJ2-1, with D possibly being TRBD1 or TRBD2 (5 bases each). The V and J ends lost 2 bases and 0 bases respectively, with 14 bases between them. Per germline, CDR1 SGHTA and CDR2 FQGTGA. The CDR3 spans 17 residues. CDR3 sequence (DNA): TGTGCCAGCAGCTTAGGGAGCAGGGCAGTCTCCTACAATGAGCAGTTCTTC. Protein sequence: CASSLGSRAVSYNEQFF.

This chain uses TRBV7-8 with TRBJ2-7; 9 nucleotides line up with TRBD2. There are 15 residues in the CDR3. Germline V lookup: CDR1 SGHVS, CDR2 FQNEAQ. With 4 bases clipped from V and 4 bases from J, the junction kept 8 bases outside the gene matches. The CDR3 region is CASSSAIAGVYEQYF. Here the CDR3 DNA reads TGTGCCAGCAGCTCCGCAATAGCGGGAGTATACGAGCAGTACTTC.

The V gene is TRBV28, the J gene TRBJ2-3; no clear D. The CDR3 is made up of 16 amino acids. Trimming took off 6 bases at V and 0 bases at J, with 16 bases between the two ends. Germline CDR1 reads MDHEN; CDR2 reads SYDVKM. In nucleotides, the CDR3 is TGTGCCAGCAGGATTAACTGGGCTTCCAGCACAGATACGCAGTATTTT. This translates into CASRINWASSTDTQYF.

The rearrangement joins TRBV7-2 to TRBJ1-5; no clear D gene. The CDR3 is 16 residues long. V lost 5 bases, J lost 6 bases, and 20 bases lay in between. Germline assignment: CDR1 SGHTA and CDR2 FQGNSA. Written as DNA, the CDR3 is TGTGCCAGCAGCCTAGACGGGGTGGGTTTCGGTCAGCCCCAGCATTTT. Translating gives CASSLDGVGFGQPQHF.

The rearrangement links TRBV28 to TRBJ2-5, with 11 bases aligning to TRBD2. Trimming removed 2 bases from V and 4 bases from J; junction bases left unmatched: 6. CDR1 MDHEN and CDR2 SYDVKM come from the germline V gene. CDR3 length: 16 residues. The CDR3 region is CASSLTLAGVTETQYF. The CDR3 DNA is TGTGCCAGCAGTTTAACACTAGCGGGAGTGACAGAGACCCAGTACTTC.

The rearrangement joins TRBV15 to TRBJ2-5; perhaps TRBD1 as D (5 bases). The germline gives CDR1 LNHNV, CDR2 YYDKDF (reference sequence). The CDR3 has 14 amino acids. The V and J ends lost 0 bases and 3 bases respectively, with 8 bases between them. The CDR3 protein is CATSRDAREETQYF. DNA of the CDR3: TGTGCCACCAGCAGAGACGCCAGGGAAGAGACCCAGTACTTC.

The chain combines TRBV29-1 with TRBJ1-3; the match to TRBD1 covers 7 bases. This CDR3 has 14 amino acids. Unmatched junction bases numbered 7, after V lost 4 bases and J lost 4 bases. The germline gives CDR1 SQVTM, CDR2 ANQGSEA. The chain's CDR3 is CSVAGGSEGNTIYF. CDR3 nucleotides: TGCAGCGTTGCAGGGGGGTCGGAGGGAAACACCATATATTTT.

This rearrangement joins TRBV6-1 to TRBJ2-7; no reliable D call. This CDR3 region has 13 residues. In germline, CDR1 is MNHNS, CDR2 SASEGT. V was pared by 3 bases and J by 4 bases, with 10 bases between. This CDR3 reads CASSDRVDYEQYF. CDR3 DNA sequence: TGTGCCAGCAGTGATCGGGTCGATTACGAGCAGTACTTC.

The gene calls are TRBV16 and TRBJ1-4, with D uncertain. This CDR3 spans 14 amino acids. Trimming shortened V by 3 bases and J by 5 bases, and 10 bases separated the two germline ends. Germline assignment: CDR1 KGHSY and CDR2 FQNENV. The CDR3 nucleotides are TGTGCCAGCAGCCACAAGAGGTGGAATGAAAAACTGTTTTTT. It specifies CASSHKRWNEKLFF. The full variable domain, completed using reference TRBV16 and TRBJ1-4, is GEEVAQTPKHLVRGEGQKAKLYCAPIKGHSYVFWYQQVLKNEFKFLISFQNENVFDETGMPKERFSAKCLPNSPCSLEIQATKLEDSAVYFCASSHKRWNEKLFFGSGTQLSVL.

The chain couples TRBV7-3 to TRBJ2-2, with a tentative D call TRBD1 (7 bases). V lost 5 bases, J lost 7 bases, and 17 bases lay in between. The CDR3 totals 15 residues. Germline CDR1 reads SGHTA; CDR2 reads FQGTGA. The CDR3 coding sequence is TGTGCCAGCAGCCCGGAGACAGGGCGGGACGGGGAGCTGTTTTTT. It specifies CASSPETGRDGELFF.

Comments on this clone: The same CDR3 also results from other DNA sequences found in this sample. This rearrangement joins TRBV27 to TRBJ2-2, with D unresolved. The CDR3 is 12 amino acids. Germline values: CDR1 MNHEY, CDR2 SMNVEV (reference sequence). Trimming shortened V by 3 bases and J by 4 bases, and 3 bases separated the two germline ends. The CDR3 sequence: CASSFLTGELFF. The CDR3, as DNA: TGTGCCAGCAGTTTCCTCACCGGGGAGCTGTTTTTT.

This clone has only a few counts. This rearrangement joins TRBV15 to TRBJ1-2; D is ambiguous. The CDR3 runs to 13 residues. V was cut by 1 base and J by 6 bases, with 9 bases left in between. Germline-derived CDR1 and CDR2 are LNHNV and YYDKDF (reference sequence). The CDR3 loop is CATSRGNLDGYTF. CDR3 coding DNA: TGTGCCACCAGCAGAGGCAATCTAGATGGCTACACCTTC.

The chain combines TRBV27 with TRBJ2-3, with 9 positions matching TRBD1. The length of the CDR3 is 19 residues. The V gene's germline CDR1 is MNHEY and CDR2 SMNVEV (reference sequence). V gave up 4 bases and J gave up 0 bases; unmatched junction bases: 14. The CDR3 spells CASSSILQGASGSTDTQYF. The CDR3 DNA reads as TGTGCCAGCAGTTCGATCCTACAGGGGGCGAGCGGGAGCACAGATACGCAGTATTTT.

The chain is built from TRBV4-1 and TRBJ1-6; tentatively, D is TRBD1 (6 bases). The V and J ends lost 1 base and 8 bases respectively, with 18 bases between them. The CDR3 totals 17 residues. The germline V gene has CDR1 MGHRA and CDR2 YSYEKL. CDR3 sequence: CASSQGAFGQSDSPLHF. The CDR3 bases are TGCGCCAGCAGCCAAGGCGCGTTTGGACAGTCAGATTCACCCCTCCACTTT.

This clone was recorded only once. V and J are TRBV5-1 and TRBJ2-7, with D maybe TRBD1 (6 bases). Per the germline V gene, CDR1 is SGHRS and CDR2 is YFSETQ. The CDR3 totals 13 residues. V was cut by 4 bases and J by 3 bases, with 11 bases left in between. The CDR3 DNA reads TGCGCCAGCAGCGAGGGGGTTGGCTACGAGCAGTACTTC. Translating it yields CASSEGVGYEQYF. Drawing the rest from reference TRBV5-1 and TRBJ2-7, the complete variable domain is KAGVTQTPRYLIKTRGQQVTLSCSPISGHRSVSWYQQTPGQGLQFLFEYFSETQRNKGNFPGRFSGRQFSNSRSEMNVSTLELGDSALYLCASSEGVGYEQYFGPGTRLTVT.

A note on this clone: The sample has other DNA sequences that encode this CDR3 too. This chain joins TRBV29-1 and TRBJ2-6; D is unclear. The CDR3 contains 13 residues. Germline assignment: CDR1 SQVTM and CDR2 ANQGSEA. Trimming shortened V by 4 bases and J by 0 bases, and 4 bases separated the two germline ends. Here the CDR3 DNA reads TGCAGCGTTGTTGACTCTGGGGCCAACGTCCTGACTTTC. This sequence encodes CSVVDSGANVLTF.

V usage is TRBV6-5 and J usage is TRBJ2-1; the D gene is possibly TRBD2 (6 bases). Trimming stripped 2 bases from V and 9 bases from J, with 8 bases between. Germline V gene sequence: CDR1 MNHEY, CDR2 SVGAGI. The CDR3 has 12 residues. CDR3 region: CASSYRGTEQFF. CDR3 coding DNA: TGTGCCAGCAGTTACCGGGGGACTGAGCAGTTCTTC.

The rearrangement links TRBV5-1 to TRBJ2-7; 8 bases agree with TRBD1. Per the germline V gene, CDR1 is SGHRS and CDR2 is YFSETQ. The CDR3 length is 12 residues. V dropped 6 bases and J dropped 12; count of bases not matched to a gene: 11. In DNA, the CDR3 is TGCGCCAGCAAGTCCACGACCGGACAGGGGTACTTC. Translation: CASKSTTGQGYF. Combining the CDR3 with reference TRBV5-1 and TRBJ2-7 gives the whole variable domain KAGVTQTPRYLIKTRGQQVTLSCSPISGHRSVSWYQQTPGQGLQFLFEYFSETQRNKGNFPGRFSGRQFSNSRSEMNVSTLELGDSALYLCASKSTTGQGYFGPGTRLTVT.

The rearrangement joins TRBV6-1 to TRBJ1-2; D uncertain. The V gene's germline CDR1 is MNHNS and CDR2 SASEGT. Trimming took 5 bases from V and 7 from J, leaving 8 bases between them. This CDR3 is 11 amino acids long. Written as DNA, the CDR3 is TGTGCCAGCAGTACCCGTCTTGGCTACACCTTC. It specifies CASSTRLGYTF.

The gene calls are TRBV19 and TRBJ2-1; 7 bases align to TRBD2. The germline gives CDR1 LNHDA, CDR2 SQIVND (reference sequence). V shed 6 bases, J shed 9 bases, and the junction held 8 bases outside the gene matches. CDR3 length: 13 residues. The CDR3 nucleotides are TGTGCCAGTAGAGGACTAGGGATCGGTGAGCAGTTCTTC. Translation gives CASRGLGIGEQFF.

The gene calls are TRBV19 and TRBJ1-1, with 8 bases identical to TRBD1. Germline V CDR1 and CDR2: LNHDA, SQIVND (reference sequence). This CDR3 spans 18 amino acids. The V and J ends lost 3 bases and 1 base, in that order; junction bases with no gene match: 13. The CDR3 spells CASSIGQGAIGANTEAFF. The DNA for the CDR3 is TGTGCCAGTAGTATCGGTCAGGGGGCTATAGGGGCGAACACTGAAGCTTTCTTT. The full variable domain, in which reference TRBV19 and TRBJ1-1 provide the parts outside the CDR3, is DGGITQSPKYLFRKEGQNVTLSCEQNLNHDAMYWYRQDPGQGLRLIYYSQIVNDFQKGDIAEGYSVSREKKESFPLTVTSAQKNPTAFYLCASSIGQGAIGANTEAFFGQGTRLTVV.

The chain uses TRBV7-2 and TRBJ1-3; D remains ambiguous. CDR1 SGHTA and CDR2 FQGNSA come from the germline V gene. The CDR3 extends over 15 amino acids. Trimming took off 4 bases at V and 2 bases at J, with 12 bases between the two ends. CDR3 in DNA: TGTGCCAGCAGCTCCTGGGAAGGGACTGGAAACACCATATATTTT. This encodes CASSSWEGTGNTIYF.

The CDR3 sequence: CAGAFEWRGEQFF. DNA of the CDR3: TGTGCTGGGGCTTTTGAGTGGCGGGGTGAGCAGTTCTTC. The chain carries TRBV30 and TRBJ2-1, with D tentatively TRBD2 (6 bases). The CDR3 is made up of 13 amino acids. Germline V CDR1 and CDR2: GTSNPN, SVGIG (reference sequence).